The 5 T cell receptor beta chains presented below share a single source sample, sequenced in a study of T cell repertoires in cytomegalovirus infection. MiXCR was run by TCRdb on the reads, yielding one entry per CDR3 protein. The sample holds over 200,000 distinct CDR3 sequences, roughly 13% seen once. The sequencing input was PBMCs. The receptors stem from a human donor in good health (CMV status not recorded). Some clones in this sample may be carry-over from other donors' samples.

The chain combines TRBV29-1 with TRBJ2-7; D assignment may be TRBD1 or TRBD2 (5 bases each). This CDR3 is built from 13 residues. Per the germline V gene, CDR1 is SQVTM and CDR2 is ANQGSEA. The ends were cut back, 3 bases at V and 2 bases at J, with 11 bases in the middle. CDR3 sequence (DNA): TGCAGCGTTGAGTCGGGGCAGACCTACGAGCAGTACTTC. It codes for CSVESGQTYEQYF.

The rearrangement links TRBV4-1 to TRBJ2-5; unclear D gene. The germline gives CDR1 MGHRA, CDR2 YSYEKL. The V and J ends lost 8 bases and 5 bases respectively, with 9 bases between them. The CDR3 totals 11 residues. DNA of the CDR3: TGCGCCAGCGCCTCAATGGAGACCCAGTACTTC. Residues: CASASMETQYF.

This clonotype was seen repeatedly, ten times or more. The rearrangement links TRBV29-1 to TRBJ1-4; possible D gene TRBD1, 5 bases. The germline V and J ends were trimmed by 7 bases and 4 bases, with 16 bases remaining between them. Germline CDR1 SQVTM, CDR2 ANQGSEA. This CDR3 region has 14 residues. The CDR3 is CSGGEGSSNEKLFF. CDR3 sequence (DNA): TGCAGCGGAGGGGAGGGATCGAGTAATGAAAAACTGTTTTTT.

The chain uses TRBV20-1 and TRBJ1-3; a weak D match, TRBD1 (5 bases). Germline-derived CDR1 and CDR2 are DFQATT and SNEGSKA (reference sequence). Trimming shortened V by 4 bases and J by 2 bases, and 9 bases separated the two germline ends. The CDR3 runs to 13 residues. CDR3 region: CSATQGPGNTIYF. In DNA form, the CDR3 reads TGCAGTGCTACCCAGGGTCCTGGAAACACCATATATTTT.

The gene calls are TRBV6-6 and TRBJ2-7; D uncertain. There are 13 residues in the CDR3. CDR1 and CDR2 from the germline V gene are MNHNY and SVGAGI (reference sequence). Trimming removed 0 bases from V and 7 bases from J, with 10 bases in between. As DNA, the CDR3 is TGTGCCAGCAGTTACTCGTCCCCTGGGGAGCAGTACTTC. It translates to CASSYSSPGEQYF.